Listed here are 4 T cell receptor beta chains from one sample, sequenced in a study of response to subunit inactivated influenza vaccine listed by TCRdb under 2018. The receptor library was made with RT-PCR. The listed sequencing device is Illumina HiSeq 2500. TCRdb applied fastp at Q25 and MiXCR to the public reads, then kept only in-frame beta chains. For every CDR3 protein sequence, its rows merge into one entry that carries the most common genes and DNA. This sample gives about 700,000 distinct CDR3 sequences in total; 11% to 15% of them show up just once. The ten largest make up around 7% of the sample. Specimen: PBMCs from blood, collected 14 to 15 days before vaccination. These receptors originate from a man aged 50 to 59 who received an inactivated influenza vaccine. Donor details come from another sample of the same person, matched by shared clones.

This chain links TRBV3-1 with TRBJ2-1, with unresolved D. The germline V gene encodes CDR1 LGHDT and CDR2 YNNKEL (reference sequence). Trimming stripped 2 bases from V and 9 bases from J, with 14 bases between. The CDR3 has 14 amino acids. CDR3 coding DNA: TGTGCCAGCAGCCAATACCGACCGCGAGGTGAGCAGTTCTTC. Its translation: CASSQYRPRGEQFF.

This chain links TRBV2 with TRBJ2-7; no reliable D call. The CDR3 runs to 12 residues. Germline V gene lookup returns CDR1 SNHLY and CDR2 FYNNEI. V lost 4 bases to trimming and J lost 3 bases, with 7 bases between them. The CDR3 DNA sequence: TGTGCCAGCAGTGTAGCCTTCTACGAGCAGTACTTC. It codes for CASSVAFYEQYF.

The J gene is TRBJ2-1, the V gene TRBV20-1; 9 nucleotides match TRBD2. The ends lost 4 bases at V and 6 bases at J; junction bases unmatched: 16. The germline CDR1 and CDR2 sequences are DFQATT and SNEGSKA (reference sequence). The CDR3 is made up of 17 amino acids. The CDR3 loop reads CSANGFLAGSSVNEQFF. The CDR3 DNA reads as TGCAGTGCTAACGGGTTTCTAGCGGGGTCGAGCGTCAATGAGCAGTTCTTC.

In its sample, this clonotype was seen a few times. This sequence joins TRBV5-5 and TRBJ2-5; D tentatively reads TRBD1 or TRBD2 (5 bases each). CDR3 length equals 13 residues. V was trimmed by 0 bases and J by 5 bases, leaving 8 bases between them. The V gene's germline CDR1 is SGHKS and CDR2 YYEKEE (reference sequence). CDR3 nucleotides: TGTGCCAGCAGCTTGGCCTGGGGGGAGACCCAGTACTTC. It encodes CASSLAWGETQYF.